This TCR beta chain was identified in a study of T cells in Graves' hyperthyroidism and ophthalmopathy. This clonotype came up a few times. What it binds is unknown. Amplified TCR beta CDR3 regions derived from RNA transcripts. An initial round of RT-PCR targeting the TCR CDR3 relied on the HTBI primer set. TCRdb ran MiXCR on the multiplex PCR reads and lists one entry per CDR3 protein. The sample has a few hundred thousand distinct CDR3 sequences, about a sixth seen once. Study-level points and caveats: The model made its ophthalmopathy prediction, and onset followed a median about 6.8 months later.

Germline lookup yields CDR1 MNHEY and CDR2 SMNVEV (reference sequence). CDR3 length equals 16 residues. The V segment lost 6 bases and the J segment 4 bases; nucleotides outside the gene matches: 11. Patients affected by ophthalmopathy presented a Clinical Activity Score of at least 3, a NOSPECS grade of at least 4, and disease duration below 3 months. Exclusion of a patient resulted from uncontrolled infection, other autoimmune disease, pregnancy or lactation. Thyroid ultrasound and orbital computed tomography, with clinical symptoms and serum thyroxine and TRAb, informed diagnoses. Input material: blood. The TCR comes from a woman aged 40 to 50 with Graves' ophthalmopathy. The chain employs TRBV27 and TRBJ2-1, with TRBD1 matching 8 bases. For the CDR3, the DNA is TGTGCCAGCAGAATGAGACCGGGACAGGTATACAATGAGCAGTTCTTC. Translated: CASRMRPGQVYNEQFF.